This T cell receptor (beta chain) came from a study of cytomegalovirus exposure and HLA in healthy donors. General study findings and limits: According to an earlier analysis, most TCR beta V segments yielded productive rearrangements about 90% or about 30% of the time. Analysis performed later found approximately 17,000 TCR beta sequences associated with HLA alleles at 0.05 false discovery rate.

Unmatched junction bases numbered 14, after V lost 5 bases and J lost 2 bases. CDR3 length equals 18 residues. Germline V CDR1 and CDR2: SEHNR, FQNEAQ (reference sequence). Comment on this clone: Its antigen remains unidentified.

PCR employed 60 Vbeta and 13 Jbeta primers. Sequencing was performed with immunoSEQ multiplex PCR; in TCRdb, only in-frame clones are kept and a portion is missing. The data show about 120,000 clones, more than 70% seen once. What was sequenced was PBMCs. The clonotype comes from a man between 45 and 60 years old in good health and CMV-seronegative. This chain joins TRBV7-9 and TRBJ2-5; 10 positions match TRBD1. CDR3 residues: CASSLYRGQGRSQETQYF. The CDR3 nucleotides are TGTGCCAGCAGCCTTTACAGGGGACAGGGGCGTTCGCAAGAGACCCAGTACTTC.